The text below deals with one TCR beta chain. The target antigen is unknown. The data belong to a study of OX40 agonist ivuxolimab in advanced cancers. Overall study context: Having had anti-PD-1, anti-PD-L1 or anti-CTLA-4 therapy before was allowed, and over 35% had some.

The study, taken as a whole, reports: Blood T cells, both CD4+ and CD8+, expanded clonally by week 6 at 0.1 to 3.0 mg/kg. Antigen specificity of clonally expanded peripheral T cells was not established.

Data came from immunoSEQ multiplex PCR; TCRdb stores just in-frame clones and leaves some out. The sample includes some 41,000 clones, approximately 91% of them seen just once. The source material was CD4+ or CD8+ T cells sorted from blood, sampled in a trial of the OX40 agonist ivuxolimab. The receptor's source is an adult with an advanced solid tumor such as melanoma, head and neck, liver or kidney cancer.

The CDR3 spells CAPSGKEMNTEAFF. Here the CDR3 DNA reads TGTGCCCCCTCGGGGAAGGAGATGAACACTGAAGCTTTCTTT. This rearrangement joins TRBV2 to TRBJ1-1; D remains unclear. Germline CDR1 reads SNHLY; CDR2 reads FYNNEI. The CDR3 is 14 amino acids. Trimming shortened V by 11 bases and J by 0 bases, and 16 bases separated the two germline ends.